This TCR beta chain was captured in a study of OX40 agonist ivuxolimab in advanced cancers. Study background: A mean age of 60 years, range about 20 to 79, was recorded, and around 85% were male. Study-level results: Partial responders treated at 0.1-3.0 mg/kg exhibited clonal expansion among the lowest measured. Researchers report that CD8+ T cells had, on average, more expanded clones than CD4+. In the 0.1 to 3.0 mg/kg range, CD4+ and CD8+ blood T cells had expanded clonally by week 6.

Generated by immunoSEQ multiplex PCR, the TCRdb table keeps only in-frame clones and is missing some. The sample holds 7,000 to 9,000 clones, 88% seen once. The J segment lost 10 bases and the V segment lost 2 bases, leaving 7 bases of the junction unmatched. The V gene's germline CDR1 is SGHAT and CDR2 FQNNGV. The length of the CDR3 is 13 residues. As concerns this clone: Antigen unknown.

The clonotype originates from an adult with an advanced solid tumor such as melanoma, head and neck, liver or kidney cancer. V gene TRBV11-2 combines with J gene TRBJ1-1, with 7 bases fitting TRBD1. The sequences come from CD4+ or CD8+ T cells sorted from blood, collected in a trial of the OX40 agonist ivuxolimab. This CDR3 reads CASSLPPRQGAFF. CDR3 bases: TGTGCCAGCAGCTTACCCCCTCGACAGGGAGCTTTCTTT.